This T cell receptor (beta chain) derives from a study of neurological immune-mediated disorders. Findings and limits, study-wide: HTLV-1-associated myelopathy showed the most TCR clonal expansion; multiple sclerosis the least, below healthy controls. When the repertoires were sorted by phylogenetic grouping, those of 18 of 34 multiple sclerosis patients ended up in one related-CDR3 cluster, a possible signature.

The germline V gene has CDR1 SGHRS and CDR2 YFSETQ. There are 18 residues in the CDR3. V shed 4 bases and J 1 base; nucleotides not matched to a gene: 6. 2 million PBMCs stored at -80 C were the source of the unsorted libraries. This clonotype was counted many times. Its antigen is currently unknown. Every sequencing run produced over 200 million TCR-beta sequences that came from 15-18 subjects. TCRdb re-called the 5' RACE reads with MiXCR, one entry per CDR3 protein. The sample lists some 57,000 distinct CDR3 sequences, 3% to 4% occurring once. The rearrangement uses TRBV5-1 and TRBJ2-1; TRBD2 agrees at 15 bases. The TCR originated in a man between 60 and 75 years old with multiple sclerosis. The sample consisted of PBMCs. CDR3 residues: CASSPGLAGGFSYNEQFF. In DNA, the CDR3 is TGCGCCAGCAGCCCGGGACTAGCGGGAGGATTTTCCTACAATGAGCAGTTCTTC.